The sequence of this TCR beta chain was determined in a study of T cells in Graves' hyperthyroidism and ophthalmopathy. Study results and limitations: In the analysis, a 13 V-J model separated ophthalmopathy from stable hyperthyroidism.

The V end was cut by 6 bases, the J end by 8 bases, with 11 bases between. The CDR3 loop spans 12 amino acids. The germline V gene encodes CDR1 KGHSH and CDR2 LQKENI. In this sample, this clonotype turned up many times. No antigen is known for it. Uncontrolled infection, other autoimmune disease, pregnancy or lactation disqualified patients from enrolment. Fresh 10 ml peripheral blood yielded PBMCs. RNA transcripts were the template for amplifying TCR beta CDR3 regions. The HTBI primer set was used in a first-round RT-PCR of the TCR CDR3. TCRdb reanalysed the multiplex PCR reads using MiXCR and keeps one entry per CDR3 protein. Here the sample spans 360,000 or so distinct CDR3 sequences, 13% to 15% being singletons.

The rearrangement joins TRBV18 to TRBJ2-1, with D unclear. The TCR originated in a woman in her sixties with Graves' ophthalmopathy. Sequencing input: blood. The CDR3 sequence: CASSNQNDEQFF. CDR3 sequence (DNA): TGTGCCAGCTCTAACCAGAACGATGAGCAGTTCTTC.